The sequence of this T cell receptor beta chain was determined in a study of low-dose radiotherapy and immunotherapy resistance in tumors. V lost 3 bases and J lost 7, with 26 bases in between. The germline CDR1 and CDR2 sequences are SGHKS and YYEKEE (reference sequence). There are 19 residues in the CDR3. This clonotype was detected ten times or more. Gene-specific TRAV and TRBV primers were used for first-strand cDNA, covering alpha and beta chains. TCR amplification involved around 22 PCR cycles with a constant-region primer and V-primer adapter. Isolated mRNA was amplified by in vitro transcription. TCRdb fed the reads into MiXCR, producing one record per CDR3 protein. The sample includes tens of thousands of distinct CDR3 sequences, roughly 28% of them seen just once. The time point denotes: before trial treatment. Low-dose radiotherapy and low-dose cyclophosphamide, together with aspirin, ipilimumab and nivolumab, were given to donors.

This chain joins TRBV5-5 and TRBJ1-6, with D hard to call. Sequences were derived from PBMCs, sampled before treatment. The source is a male donor with gallbladder cancer. The CDR3 DNA reads TGTGCCAGCAGCTACCCCGTGGCTAACTACGGAAGCTTGAATTCACCCCTCCACTTT. Protein product: CASSYPVANYGSLNSPLHF.